A single TCR beta chain is shown here with its context. As yet, its antigen is unknown. Every donor was a healthy Caucasian. The data were taken from a study of identical twins. In germline, CDR1 is SGHTA, CDR2 FQGNSA. The V and J ends lost 3 bases and 4 bases respectively, with 9 bases between them. There are 14 residues in the CDR3. TCRdb recomputed calls from the 5' RACE reads with MiXCR, one row per CDR3 protein. Of some 500,000 distinct CDR3 sequences in the sample, around 15% were seen once. Study-wide points: Excess twin sharing in beta out-of-frame sequences was weaker. Within twin pairs, the out-of-frame alpha sequences they shared showed excess low generation probability.

These same data were also listed under a study on yellow fever vaccine responses in identical twins.

The clonotype was recovered from a woman younger than 30 in good health. The J gene is TRBJ2-2, the V gene TRBV7-2; D remains unclear. Input material: CD4+ T cells sorted from blood. This chain's CDR3 is CASSFSTSTGELFF. The CDR3 DNA reads TGTGCCAGCAGCTTTTCAACGTCCACCGGGGAGCTGTTTTTT.